This T cell receptor beta chain came from a study of response to subunit inactivated influenza vaccine. This clonotype was detected many times. Antigen: not known. Trimming stripped 2 bases from V and 1 base from J, with 6 bases between. This CDR3 has 13 residues. Germline V gene lookup returns CDR1 SGHRS and CDR2 YFSETQ. Whole-study findings and limits: The authors proposed limited new T cell recruitment per seasonal influenza vaccination.

Via MiXCR, TCRdb re-called the RT-PCR reads, giving one row per CDR3 protein. The sample shows 550,000 to 650,000 distinct CDR3 sequences, around 11% of them seen only once. Here the sequenced sample was PBMCs from blood, taken on the day of vaccination. The chain is built from TRBV5-1 and TRBJ1-1, with D unclear. This sequence was found in a man in his forties or fifties who received an inactivated influenza vaccine. CDR3 DNA sequence: TGCGCCAGCAGCTTTACACAGAACACTGAAGCTTTCTTT. Amino acid sequence: CASSFTQNTEAFF.